This T cell receptor beta chain was identified during a study of tumor and adjacent non-tumor tissue in lung cancer. The wider study: The cohort had under 15 adenocarcinoma, a couple of squamous cell and 1 small cell patients. Patients were aged roughly 30 to 76, some 10 men and roughly five women, stage I to III.

At least ten counts were recorded for this clonotype. Its antigen is as yet unknown. The library came from three nested PCR rounds adapted from ARM-PCR protocols. Each CDR3 protein gets one entry after TCRdb re-called the multiplex PCR reads with MiXCR. The sample consists of roughly 49,000 distinct CDR3 sequences, 74% of them appearing once. Looked up from germline, CDR1 is SGHRS and CDR2 is YFSETQ. The CDR3 is 16 residues long. The V and J ends lost 0 bases and 7 bases respectively, with 17 bases between them. No cell sorting was done before RNA was extracted from the tissue. This non-tumor lung sample came from over 3 cm beyond the tumor edge. Study conclusions and caveats: Significantly higher TCR diversity was found in tumor than normal lung.

The chain carries TRBV5-1 and TRBJ2-4; D might be TRBD1 or TRBD2, each matching 6 bases. Sequenced material: distant non-tumor lung tissue. This TCR derives from a woman in her fifties or sixties with non-small cell lung cancer. The CDR3 spells CASSLEARGLRNIQYF. The CDR3 region has the DNA TGCGCCAGCAGCTTGGAGGCTCGGGGGCTGAGGAACATTCAGTACTTC.